This TCR beta chain is drawn from a study of blood T cell repertoires in COVID-19. Using immunoSEQ multiplex PCR, the repertoire was profiled, and TCRdb retains in-frame clones only, with some absent. The data show 310,000 or so clones, 80% to 90% seen once. Sequenced: PBMCs or T cells enriched from blood (not recorded which). The receptor was isolated from a woman under 30 who had recovered from COVID-19.

This CDR3 reads CASSQGAGGSYNEQFF. The CDR3 coding sequence is TGTGCCAGCAGCCAAGGGGCAGGGGGCTCCTACAATGAGCAGTTCTTC. The chain recombines TRBV3-1 (or the pseudogene TRBV3-2) with TRBJ2-1, with 7 bases that match TRBD1. CDR3 length: 16 residues. Germline V gives CDR1 LGHDT, CDR2 YNNKEL (reference sequence). The ends lost 1 base at V and 0 bases at J; junction bases unmatched: 3.